This is a list of T cell receptor beta chains from one sample in a study of T cells in Graves' hyperthyroidism and ophthalmopathy. TCRdb ran MiXCR on the multiplex PCR reads and lists one entry per CDR3 protein. The sample has about 300,000 distinct CDR3 sequences; less than 20% are singletons. The sequenced material came from blood. Receptors were obtained from a man aged 50 to 60 with Graves' ophthalmopathy. CDR3s include the opening cysteine and the closing phenylalanine or tryptophan. A D gene is named only where the DNA matches it firmly. Clone size is not always given. Where it is, it says once, few, many or a class for expanded clones.

NA,TRBV5-6,TRBJ1-4,NA,CASSLAWETVATNEKLFF,TGTGCCAGCAGCTTGGCTTGGGAGACAGTTGCAACTAATGAAAAACTGTTTTTT
NA,TRBV6-1,TRBJ1-1,many,CASSVKMNTEAFF,TGTGCCAGCAGCGTAAAAATGAACACTGAAGCTTTCTTT
TRBD2,TRBV11-2,TRBJ2-1,many,CASNSNGRKDEQFF,TGTGCCAGCAATTCCAACGGGAGGAAGGATGAGCAGTTCTTC
TRBD1,TRBV12-3/TRBV12-4,TRBJ2-3,many,CASSRATGLEDTQYF,TGTGCCAGCAGCCGAGCGACAGGGTTGGAAGATACGCAGTATTTT
NA,TRBV7-9,TRBJ1-6,NA,CASSLRRENSPLHF,TGTGCCAGCAGCTTACGCAGGGAGAATTCACCCCTCCACTTT
NA,TRBV29-1,TRBJ2-2,NA,CSVVGGQNTGELFF,TGCAGCGTTGTTGGGGGGCAGAACACCGGGGAGCTGTTTTTT
NA,TRBV6-5,TRBJ1-1,few,CASSYSGAGGMNTEAFF,TGTGCCAGCAGTTACTCGGGCGCGGGGGGAATGAACACTGAAGCTTTCTTT
TRBD1,TRBV6-1,TRBJ1-6,few,CASSETGQGLGNSPLHF,TGTGCCAGCAGTGAAACCGGACAGGGTTTGGGGAATTCACCCCTCCACTTT
TRBD2,TRBV28,TRBJ2-3,few,CASSTREGRDTQYF,TGTGCCAGCAGTACCCGGGAGGGCCGGGATACGCAGTATTTT
TRBD1,TRBV7-3,TRBJ1-5,many,CASSLDRDQPQHF,TGTGCCAGCTCACTTGACAGGGATCAGCCCCAGCATTTT
TRBD1,TRBV7-2,TRBJ1-1,NA,CASSFPTGGGNTEAFF,TGTGCCAGCAGCTTCCCAACAGGGGGGGGGAACACTGAAGCTTTCTTT
NA,TRBV27,TRBJ2-7,few,CARVRTYYEQYF,TGTGCCAGGGTTAGGACCTACTACGAGCAGTACTTC
TRBD1,TRBV9,TRBJ2-7,many,CASSPPGRGRDEQYF,TGTGCCAGCAGCCCCCCCGGTAGGGGGCGAGACGAGCAGTACTTC
TRBD2,TRBV18,TRBJ2-1,many,CASSPPGLGLPEQFF,TGTGCCAGCTCACCACCCGGACTAGGGCTCCCTGAGCAGTTCTTC
NA,TRBV11-2,TRBJ2-7,NA,CASSTGLIYEQYF,TGTGCCAGCAGCACGGGACTGATCTACGAGCAGTACTTC
TRBD1,TRBV30,TRBJ2-7,few,CAWSQQGPSYEQYF,TGTGCCTGGAGCCAACAGGGGCCATCCTACGAGCAGTACTTC
TRBD1,TRBV28,TRBJ2-3,many,CASSTPQGARTDTQYF,TGTGCCAGCAGTACCCCACAGGGGGCGAGAACAGATACGCAGTATTTT
TRBD1,TRBV2,TRBJ2-1,many,CASRARGRSDNEQFF,TGTGCCAGCAGAGCCAGGGGGCGTTCAGACAATGAGCAGTTCTTC
NA,TRBV30,TRBJ1-1,many,CAWSGERDTEAFF,TGTGCCTGGTCCGGGGAGAGGGACACTGAAGCTTTCTTT
TRBD1,TRBV28,TRBJ1-1,few,CASSFPTGVKLNTEAFF,TGTGCCAGCAGTTTCCCAACAGGGGTGAAACTGAACACTGAAGCTTTCTTT
NA,TRBV28,TRBJ1-1,many,CASSFVPNTEAFF,TGTGCCAGCAGTTTCGTACCTAACACTGAAGCTTTCTTT
NA,TRBV6-1,TRBJ1-2,many,CASSVTGYNYGYTF,TGTGCCAGCAGTGTAACCGGGTACAACTATGGCTACACCTTC
NA,TRBV29-1,TRBJ1-2,NA,CSTTQGQRGYTF,TGCAGCACCACGCAGGGCCAGAGGGGCTACACCTTC
NA,TRBV20-1,TRBJ2-2,few,CSARLGVTPDTGELFF,TGCAGTGCTAGACTGGGGGTTACCCCAGACACCGGGGAGCTGTTTTTT
NA,TRBV13,TRBJ1-1,NA,CASSFFSGQNTEAFF,TGTGCCAGCAGCTTCTTTTCGGGACAGAACACTGAAGCTTTCTTT
NA,TRBV27,TRBJ2-1,NA,CASSLSRGPIKQFF,TGTGCCAGCAGTTTATCGCGGGGACCCATTAAGCAGTTCTTC
NA,TRBV6-1,TRBJ1-5,few,CASSPSEYNQPQHF,TGTGCCAGCAGTCCTTCAGAATACAATCAGCCCCAGCATTTT
NA,TRBV6-9,TRBJ2-2,few,CASSYKPRGTGELFF,TGTGCCAGCAGTTACAAACCGCGGGGCACCGGGGAGCTGTTTTTT
NA,TRBV3-1,TRBJ2-5,many,CASSDDGSQYF,TGTGCCAGCAGCGACGATGGCAGCCAGTACTTC
TRBD1,TRBV6-1,TRBJ1-4,many,CASTRGGQKREKLFF,TGTGCCAGCACCAGGGGGGGCCAAAAGCGGGAAAAACTGTTTTTT
TRBD1,TRBV28,TRBJ2-1,many,CASRVGTGGRNEQFF,TGTGCCAGCAGGGTCGGGACAGGGGGCAGGAATGAGCAGTTCTTC
TRBD1,TRBV19,TRBJ1-2,NA,CASRQLRDRGVNGYTF,TGTGCCAGCCGCCAACTAAGGGACAGGGGAGTTAATGGCTACACCTTC
TRBD2,TRBV27,TRBJ2-7,many,CASSFRAGGPNEQYF,TGTGCCAGCAGTTTCAGAGCGGGAGGGCCGAACGAGCAGTACTTC
TRBD1,TRBV12-3/TRBV12-4,TRBJ1-2,NA,CASSSEGGAGGYTF,TGTGCCAGCAGTTCCGAAGGGGGCGCAGGGGGCTACACCTTC
NA,TRBV20-1,TRBJ1-2,many,CSAEGENGYTF,TGCAGTGCTGAGGGGGAGAATGGCTACACCTTC
TRBD2,TRBV5-8,TRBJ2-1,NA,CASSFHISGSVAYNEQFF,TGTGCCAGCAGCTTTCATATTAGCGGGAGTGTCGCCTACAATGAGCAGTTCTTC
NA,TRBV6-1,TRBJ2-7,NA,CASSEATQEQYF,TGTGCCAGCAGTGAAGCAACCCAGGAGCAGTACTTC
NA,TRBV5-1,TRBJ2-1,many,CASSLAGQYNEQFF,TGCGCCAGCAGCTTGGCCGGACAGTACAATGAGCAGTTCTTC
TRBD1,TRBV24-1,TRBJ2-2,NA,CATSVTGSTGELFF,TGTGCCACCAGTGTGACAGGGAGCACCGGGGAGCTGTTTTTT
TRBD1,TRBV11-2,TRBJ2-1,NA,CASSQTGFDEQFF,TGTGCCAGCAGCCAGACAGGGTTTGATGAGCAGTTCTTC
TRBD2,TRBV13,TRBJ2-3,many,CASSLVAGDARSTDTQYF,TGTGCCAGCAGCTTAGTAGCGGGAGATGCTCGTAGCACAGATACGCAGTATTTT
NA,TRBV10-3,TRBJ2-3,NA,CAISGTDTQYF,TGTGCCATCAGTGGAACAGATACGCAGTATTTT
TRBD1,TRBV28,TRBJ2-4,few,CASSSTRQGAAKNIQYF,TGTGCCAGCAGTTCTACTCGACAGGGGGCGGCCAAAAACATTCAGTACTTC
NA,TRBV5-6,TRBJ2-5,NA,CASSLLDSDWETQYF,TGTGCCAGCAGCTTGTTGGATAGCGACTGGGAGACCCAGTACTTC
TRBD1,TRBV4-2,TRBJ1-5,NA,CANSQETGQFVQPQHF,TGTGCCAACAGCCAAGAAACGGGACAGTTTGTTCAGCCCCAGCATTTT
NA,TRBV5-8,TRBJ2-1,many,CASSRWSGYNEQFF,TGTGCCAGCAGCAGATGGTCTGGGTACAATGAGCAGTTCTTC
NA,TRBV28,TRBJ1-1,NA,CASSLQGAATEAFF,TGTGCCAGCAGTTTACAGGGTGCTGCCACTGAAGCTTTCTTT
TRBD2,TRBV30,TRBJ2-7,NA,CAWRAGTSYEQYF,TGTGCCTGGAGAGCGGGGACCTCCTACGAGCAGTACTTC
NA,TRBV6-4,TRBJ2-2,NA,CASIPRQRSVGELFF,TGTGCCAGCATTCCTCGGCAGCGATCAGTCGGGGAGCTGTTTTTT
NA,TRBV20-1,TRBJ1-1,many,CSARPQGGEAEAFF,TGCAGTGCTAGACCCCAAGGAGGGGAAGCTGAAGCTTTCTTT
TRBD1,TRBV20-1,TRBJ1-5,NA,CSASKVDRVGSFSNQPQHF,TGCAGTGCTAGTAAGGTCGACAGGGTTGGTAGTTTCAGCAATCAGCCCCAGCATTTT
TRBD1,TRBV2,TRBJ1-4,NA,CASSWQGAPNEKLFF,TGTGCCAGCAGTTGGCAGGGGGCTCCTAATGAAAAACTGTTTTTT
TRBD2,TRBV3-1,TRBJ2-7,many,CASSHSASGNYEQYF,TGTGCCAGCAGCCATTCGGCTAGCGGGAACTACGAGCAGTACTTC
NA,TRBV6-1,TRBJ2-1,few,CATSESYNEQFF,TGTGCCACCAGCGAATCCTACAATGAGCAGTTCTTC
TRBD2,TRBV6-1,TRBJ2-1,NA,CASSEVRTSGRDEQFF,TGTGCCAGCAGTGAAGTTAGGACTAGCGGGAGGGATGAGCAGTTCTTC